Listed below are T cell receptor beta chains from one sample, sequenced in a study of blood T cell repertoires in COVID-19. Sequenced by immunoSEQ multiplex PCR; TCRdb stores in-frame clones only, minus some. The table shows roughly 230,000 clones, with nearly 90% occurring only once. The sample was peripheral blood. The receptors come from a middle-aged woman who had recovered from COVID-19. The CDR3 runs from the conserved cysteine through the conserved F or W. The D gene is left open where the match is weak. Rows may omit the clone size; those that give it use once, few, many or a size class.

d_gene	v_gene	j_gene	abundance	CDR3nt	CDR3aa
NA	TRBV27	TRBJ2-1	NA	TGTGCCAGCAGTTTATTTGGGGGGAATGAGCAGTTCTTC	CASSLFGGNEQFF
NA	TRBV9	TRBJ2-2	once	TGTGCCAGCAACCCAGCGGCCGGGGAGCTGTTTTTT	CASNPAAGELFF
NA	TRBV19	TRBJ1-1	NA	TGTGCCAGTGGACATCGACAGGCGAACACTGAAGCTTTCTTT	CASGHRQANTEAFF
NA	TRBV15	TRBJ2-2	NA	TGTGCCACCAGCAGAGACGGGCGGGCACTGAACACCGGGGAGCTGTTTTTT	CATSRDGRALNTGELFF
TRBD1	TRBV5-1	TRBJ2-5	once	TGCGCCAGCAACGGACAGGGCCAAGAGACCCAGTACTTC	CASNGQGQETQYF
NA	TRBV6-4	TRBJ1-1	NA	TGTGCCAGCAGTAGGGATGACAGGAACACTGAAGCTTTCTTT	CASSRDDRNTEAFF
NA	TRBV27	TRBJ1-1	NA	TGTGCCAGCAGTTCTATCGTTAGCGCGGGGAAGAACACTGAAGCTTTCTTT	CASSSIVSAGKNTEAFF
TRBD1	TRBV5-1	TRBJ2-6	NA	TGCGCCAGCAGCTTGGTGGGACAGGGTTCTGGGGCCAACGTCCTGACTTTC	CASSLVGQGSGANVLTF
TRBD2	TRBV27	TRBJ2-1	NA	TGTGCCAGCAGTTTAGTTTTTATCAGCGGGGGCCTCAGCTCCTACAATGAGCAGTTCTTC	CASSLVFISGGLSSYNEQFF
NA	TRBV7-8	TRBJ2-1	NA	TGTGCCAGCAGCTACCGGACGGGAGTCCACAATGAGCAGTTCTTC	CASSYRTGVHNEQFF
NA	TRBV19	TRBJ2-4	once	TGTGCCAGTAGCCCAAGGGGGGGAAAAAACATTCAGTACTTC	CASSPRGGKNIQYF
NA	TRBV7-8	TRBJ1-6	NA	TGTGCCAGCAGCCCATACGGGGAGCCCCTCCACTTT	CASSPYGEPLHF
TRBD2	TRBV30	TRBJ2-5	NA	TGTGCCTGGAGTAGGTGGGGGGGTTCGGAGACCCAGTACTTC	CAWSRWGGSETQYF
NA	TRBV19	TRBJ2-2	once	TGTGCCAGTACCCCCGGGGGGAACACCGGGGAGCTGTTTTTT	CASTPGGNTGELFF
NA	TRBV28	TRBJ1-1	NA	TGTGCCAGCAGACCGACGGGGAACACTGAAGCTTTCTTT	CASRPTGNTEAFF
NA	TRBV29-1	TRBJ1-1	NA	TGCAGCGTTGAAGATCTCACAGGGAACACTGAAGCTTTCTTT	CSVEDLTGNTEAFF
NA	TRBV5-1	TRBJ2-1	once	TGCGCCAGCAGCTTGACAGGGATCATAGGCAATGAGCAGTTCTTC	CASSLTGIIGNEQFF
NA	TRBV21-1	TRBJ2-3	once	TGTGCCAGCAGCAAAAGGAGGGGCAGGGGCACAGATACGCAGTATTTT	CASSKRRGRGTDTQYF
NA	TRBV30	TRBJ2-7	NA	TGTGCCTGGTCCCCGGGTCTTTCCTACGAGCAGTACTTC	CAWSPGLSYEQYF
NA	TRBV7-2	TRBJ1-1	once	TGTGCCAGCAGCTTAGATACAGGGACCGTAGGCGAAGCTTTCTTT	CASSLDTGTVGEAFF
NA	TRBV30	TRBJ1-1	NA	TGTGCCCGGATACGGGGCACTGAAGCTTTCTTT	CARIRGTEAFF
TRBD1	TRBV5-1	TRBJ1-1	NA	TGCGCCAGCAGACCAACAGGGGCCGTCGATGAAGCTTTCTTT	CASRPTGAVDEAFF
NA	TRBV29-1	TRBJ2-2	NA	TGCAGCGCTGGGCATAACACCGGGGAGCTGTTTTTT	CSAGHNTGELFF
NA	TRBV5-1	TRBJ1-6	NA	TGCGCCAGCAGCGTGGAGGACAGTTCCAATTCACCCCTCCACTTT	CASSVEDSSNSPLHF
NA	TRBV9	TRBJ1-1	NA	TGTGCCAGCAGCATAAAAGACAGTGAAGCTTTCTTT	CASSIKDSEAFF
TRBD2	TRBV5-1	TRBJ2-3	NA	TGCGCCAGCAGCCTGGGACTAGCGGGAGGTTTGAACACAGATACGCAGTATTTT	CASSLGLAGGLNTDTQYF
NA	TRBV5-1	TRBJ1-1	NA	TGCGCCAGCAGAATGGGCGTAGACACCTACCAACTTATGAACACTGAAGCTTTCTTT	CASRMGVDTYQLMNTEAFF
NA	TRBV5-4	TRBJ2-5	NA	TGTGCCAGCAGCCTCTACGAGACCCAGTACTTC	CASSLYETQYF